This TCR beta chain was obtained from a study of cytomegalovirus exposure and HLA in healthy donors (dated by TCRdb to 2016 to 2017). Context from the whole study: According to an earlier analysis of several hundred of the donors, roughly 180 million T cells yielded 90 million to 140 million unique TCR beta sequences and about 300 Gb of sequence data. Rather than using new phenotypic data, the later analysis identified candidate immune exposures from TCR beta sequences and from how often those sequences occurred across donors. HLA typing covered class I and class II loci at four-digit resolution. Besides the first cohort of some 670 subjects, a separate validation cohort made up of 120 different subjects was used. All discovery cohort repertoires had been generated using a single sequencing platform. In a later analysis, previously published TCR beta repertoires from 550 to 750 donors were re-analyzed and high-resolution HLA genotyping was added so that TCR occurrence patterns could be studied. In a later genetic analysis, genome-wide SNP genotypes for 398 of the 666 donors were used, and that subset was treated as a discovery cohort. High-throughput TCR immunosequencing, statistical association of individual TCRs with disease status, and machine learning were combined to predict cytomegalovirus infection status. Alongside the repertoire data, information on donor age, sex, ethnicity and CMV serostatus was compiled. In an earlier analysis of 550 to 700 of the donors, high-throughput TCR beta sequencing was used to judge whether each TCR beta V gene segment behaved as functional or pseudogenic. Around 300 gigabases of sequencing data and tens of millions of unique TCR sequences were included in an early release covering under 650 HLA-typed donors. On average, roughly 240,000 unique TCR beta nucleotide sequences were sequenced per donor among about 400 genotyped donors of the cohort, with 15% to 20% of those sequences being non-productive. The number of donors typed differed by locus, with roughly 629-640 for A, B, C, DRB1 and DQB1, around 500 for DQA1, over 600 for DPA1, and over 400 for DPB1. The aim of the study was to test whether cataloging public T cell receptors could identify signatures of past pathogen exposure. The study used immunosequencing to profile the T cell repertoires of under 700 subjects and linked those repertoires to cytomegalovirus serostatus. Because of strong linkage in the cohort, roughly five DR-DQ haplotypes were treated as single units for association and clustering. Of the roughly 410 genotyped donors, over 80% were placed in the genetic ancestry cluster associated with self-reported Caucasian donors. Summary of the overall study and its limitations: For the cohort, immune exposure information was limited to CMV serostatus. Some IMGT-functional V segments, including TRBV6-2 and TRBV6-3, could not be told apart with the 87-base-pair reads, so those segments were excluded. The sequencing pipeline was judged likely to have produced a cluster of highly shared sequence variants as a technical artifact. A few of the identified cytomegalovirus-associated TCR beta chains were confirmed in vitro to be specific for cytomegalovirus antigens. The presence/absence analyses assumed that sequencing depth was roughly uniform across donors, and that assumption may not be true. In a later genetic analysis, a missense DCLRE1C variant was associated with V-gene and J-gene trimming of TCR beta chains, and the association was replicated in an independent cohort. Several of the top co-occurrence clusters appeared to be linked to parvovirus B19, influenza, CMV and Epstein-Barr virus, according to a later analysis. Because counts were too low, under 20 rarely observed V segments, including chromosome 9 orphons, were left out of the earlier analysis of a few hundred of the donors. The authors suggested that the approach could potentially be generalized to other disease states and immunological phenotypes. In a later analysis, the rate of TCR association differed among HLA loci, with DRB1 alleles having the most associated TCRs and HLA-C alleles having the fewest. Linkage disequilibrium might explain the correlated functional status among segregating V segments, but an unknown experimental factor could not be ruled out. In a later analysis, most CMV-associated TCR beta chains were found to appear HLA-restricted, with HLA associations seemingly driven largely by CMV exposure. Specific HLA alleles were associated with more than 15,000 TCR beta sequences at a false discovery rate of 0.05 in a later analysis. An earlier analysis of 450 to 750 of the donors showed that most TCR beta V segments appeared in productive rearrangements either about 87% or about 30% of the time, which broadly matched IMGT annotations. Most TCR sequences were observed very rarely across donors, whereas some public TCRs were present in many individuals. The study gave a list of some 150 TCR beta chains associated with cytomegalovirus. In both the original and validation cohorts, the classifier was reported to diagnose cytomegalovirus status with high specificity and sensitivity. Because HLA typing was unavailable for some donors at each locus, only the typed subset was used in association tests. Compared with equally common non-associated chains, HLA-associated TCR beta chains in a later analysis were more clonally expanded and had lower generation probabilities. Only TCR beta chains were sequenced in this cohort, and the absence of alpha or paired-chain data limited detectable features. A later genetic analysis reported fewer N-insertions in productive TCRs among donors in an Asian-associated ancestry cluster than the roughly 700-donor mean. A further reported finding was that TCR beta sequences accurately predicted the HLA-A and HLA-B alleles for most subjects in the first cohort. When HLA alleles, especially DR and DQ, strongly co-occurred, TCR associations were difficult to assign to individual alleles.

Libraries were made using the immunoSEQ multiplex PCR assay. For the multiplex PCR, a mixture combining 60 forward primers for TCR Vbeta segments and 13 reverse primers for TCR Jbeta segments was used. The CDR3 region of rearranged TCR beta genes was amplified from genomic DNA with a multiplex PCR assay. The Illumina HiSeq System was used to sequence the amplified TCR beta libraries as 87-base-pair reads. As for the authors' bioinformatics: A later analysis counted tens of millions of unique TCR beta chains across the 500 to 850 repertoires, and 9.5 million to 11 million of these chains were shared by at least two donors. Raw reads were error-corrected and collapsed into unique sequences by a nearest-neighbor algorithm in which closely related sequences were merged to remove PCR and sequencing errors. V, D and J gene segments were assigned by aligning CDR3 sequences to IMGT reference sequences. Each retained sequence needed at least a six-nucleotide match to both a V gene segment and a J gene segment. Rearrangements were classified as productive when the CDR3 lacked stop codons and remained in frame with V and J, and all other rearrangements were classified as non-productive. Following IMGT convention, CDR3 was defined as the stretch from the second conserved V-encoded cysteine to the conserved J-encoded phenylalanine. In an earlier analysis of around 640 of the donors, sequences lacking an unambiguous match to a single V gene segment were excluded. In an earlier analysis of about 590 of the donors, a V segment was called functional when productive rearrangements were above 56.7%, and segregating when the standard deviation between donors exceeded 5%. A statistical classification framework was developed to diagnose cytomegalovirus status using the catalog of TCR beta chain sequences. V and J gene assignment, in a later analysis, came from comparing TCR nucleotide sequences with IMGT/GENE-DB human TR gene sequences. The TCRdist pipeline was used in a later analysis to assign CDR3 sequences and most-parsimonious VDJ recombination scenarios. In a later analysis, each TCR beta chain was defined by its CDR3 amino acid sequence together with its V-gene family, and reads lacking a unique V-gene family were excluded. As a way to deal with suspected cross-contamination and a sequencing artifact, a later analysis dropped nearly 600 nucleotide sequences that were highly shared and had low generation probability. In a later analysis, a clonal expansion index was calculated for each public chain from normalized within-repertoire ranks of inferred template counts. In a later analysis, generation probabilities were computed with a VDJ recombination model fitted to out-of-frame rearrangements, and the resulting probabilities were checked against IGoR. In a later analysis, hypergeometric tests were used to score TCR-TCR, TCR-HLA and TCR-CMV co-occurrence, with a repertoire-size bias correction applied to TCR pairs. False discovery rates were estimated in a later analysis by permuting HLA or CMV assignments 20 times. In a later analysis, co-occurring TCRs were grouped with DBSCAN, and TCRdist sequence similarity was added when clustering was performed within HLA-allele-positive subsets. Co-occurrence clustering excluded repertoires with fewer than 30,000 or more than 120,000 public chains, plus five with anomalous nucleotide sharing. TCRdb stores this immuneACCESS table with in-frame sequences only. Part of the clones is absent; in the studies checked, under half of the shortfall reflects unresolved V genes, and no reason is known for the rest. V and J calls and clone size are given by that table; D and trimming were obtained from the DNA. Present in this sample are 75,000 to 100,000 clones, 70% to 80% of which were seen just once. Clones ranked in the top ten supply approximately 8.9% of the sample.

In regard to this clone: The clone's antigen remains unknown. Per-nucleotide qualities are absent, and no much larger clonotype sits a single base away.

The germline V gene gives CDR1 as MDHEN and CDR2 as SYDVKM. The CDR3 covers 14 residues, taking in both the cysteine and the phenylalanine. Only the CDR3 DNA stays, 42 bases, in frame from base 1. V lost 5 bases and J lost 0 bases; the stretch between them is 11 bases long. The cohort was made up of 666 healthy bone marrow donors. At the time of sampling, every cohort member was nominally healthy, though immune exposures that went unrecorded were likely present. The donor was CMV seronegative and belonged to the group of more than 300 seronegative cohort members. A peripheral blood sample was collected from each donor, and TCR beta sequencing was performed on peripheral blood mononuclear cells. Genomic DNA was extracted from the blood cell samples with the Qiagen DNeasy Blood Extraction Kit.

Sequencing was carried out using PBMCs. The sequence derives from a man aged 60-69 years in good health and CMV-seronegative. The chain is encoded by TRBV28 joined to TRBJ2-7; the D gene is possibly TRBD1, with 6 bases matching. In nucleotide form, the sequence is TGTGCCAGCAGTAATCAGGGGAGCTCCTACGAGCAGTACTTC. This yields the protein CASSNQGSSYEQYF. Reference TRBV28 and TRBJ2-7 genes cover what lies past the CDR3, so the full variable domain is DVKVTQSSRYLVKRTGEKVFLECVQDMDHENMFWYRQDPGLGLRLIYFSYDVKMKEKGDIPEGYSVSREKKERFSLILESASTNQTSMYLCASSNQGSSYEQYFGPGTRLTVT.